A single TCR beta chain is shown here with its context. Patients from Seattle were sampled longitudinally, starting during active infection. V shed 5 bases and J 3 bases; nucleotides not matched to a gene: 5. CDR1 and CDR2 from the germline V gene are MDHEN and SYDVKM. This CDR3 has 15 amino acids. Methods used by the authors: Reference gene primer amplification gave estimated nucleated cell counts. This table comes from immunoSEQ multiplex PCR, and its TCRdb copy is limited to in-frame clones, with some not included. The DNA gave D and trimming, while V, J and clone size come from that table. The sample has about 300,000 clones, approximately 90% seen once. The source of the sample is a study of blood T cell repertoires in COVID-19. Study in general: The origin of the acute and convalescent COVID-19 samples was the United States, Italy and Spain.

The sequencing sample was made of peripheral blood. This chain connects TRBV28 to TRBJ2-2; 8 bases map to TRBD1. The source of this sequence is a woman between 45 and 65 years old with COVID-19, enrolled during active disease. The CDR3 nucleotides are TGTGCCAGCAGTCCCCGGACAGGGCACACCGGGGAGCTGTTTTTT. It encodes CASSPRTGHTGELFF.